This T cell receptor beta chain comes out of a study of blood T cells in healthy people across ages. The second PCR ran 7 to 11 cycles with a sample-barcoded 5' primer and J-beta primers. One entry per CDR3 protein results from TCRdb running MiXCR on the 5' RACE reads. Among 1.6 million or so distinct CDR3 sequences listed, about 31% were seen once. Germline lookup yields CDR1 SGHKS and CDR2 YYEKEE (reference sequence). Trimming removed 6 bases from V and 4 bases from J; junction bases left unmatched: 4. This CDR3 is 14 amino acids long. This receptor was identified in a woman aged 30 to 39 in good health. The sequenced sample consisted of blood. The V call is TRBV5-5, the J call TRBJ2-1; 10 bases are shared with TRBD1. The CDR3 DNA reads TGTGCCAGCACCCGACAGGGGGCTTACAATGAGCAGTTCTTC. This gives the protein CASTRQGAYNEQFF.